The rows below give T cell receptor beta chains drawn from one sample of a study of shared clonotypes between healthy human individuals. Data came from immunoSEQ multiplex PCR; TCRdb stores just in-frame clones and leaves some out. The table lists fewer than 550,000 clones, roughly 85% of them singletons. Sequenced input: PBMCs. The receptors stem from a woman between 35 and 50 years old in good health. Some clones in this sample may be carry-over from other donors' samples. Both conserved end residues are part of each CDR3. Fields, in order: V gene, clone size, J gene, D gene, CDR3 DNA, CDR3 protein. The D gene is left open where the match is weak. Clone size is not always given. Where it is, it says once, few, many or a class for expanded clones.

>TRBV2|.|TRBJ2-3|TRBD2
TGTGCCAGCAAGGTGACTAGCGGGAGGAGTATAGATACGCAGTATTTT
CASKVTSGRSIDTQYF
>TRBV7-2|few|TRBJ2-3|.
TGTGCCAGCAGACAATACGGCGGGAACAACCCGGCGGCGCAGTATTTT
CASRQYGGNNPAAQYF
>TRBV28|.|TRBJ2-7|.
TGTGCCAGCACCCCGGACAGTTCTCTCTACGAGCAGTACTTC
CASTPDSSLYEQYF
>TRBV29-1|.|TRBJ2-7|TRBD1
TGCAGCGTTGTAACGGACAGGGGGTTCTACGAGCAGTACTTC
CSVVTDRGFYEQYF
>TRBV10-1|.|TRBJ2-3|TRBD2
TGCGCCAGCAGTGAGACCCCGGGAGGGGATACGCAGTATTTT
CASSETPGGDTQYF
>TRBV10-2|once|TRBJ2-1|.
TGCGCCAGCAGTGTTTACAATGAGCAGTTCTTC
CASSVYNEQFF
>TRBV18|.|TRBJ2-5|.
TGTGCCAGCTCACCAGGGCCACAAGAGACCCAGTACTTC
CASSPGPQETQYF
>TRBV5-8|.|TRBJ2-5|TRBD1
TGTGCCAGCAGCTTAGGGACAGGCCTCGTCGAGACCCAGTACTTC
CASSLGTGLVETQYF
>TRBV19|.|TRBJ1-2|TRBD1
TGTGCCAGTAGACAAGGGACACCCAGGGGGTTTGGCTACACCTTC
CASRQGTPRGFGYTF
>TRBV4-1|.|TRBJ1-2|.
TGCGCCAGCAGCCAAGAAGGGACTCTTGCGGGCTACACCTTC
CASSQEGTLAGYTF
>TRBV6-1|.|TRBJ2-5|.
TGTGCCAGCAGTGCCGGGGGCGGGGAGACCCAGTACTTC
CASSAGGGETQYF
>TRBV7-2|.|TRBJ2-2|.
TGTGCCAGCAGCCGTCTATCCGGGTCCTACACCGGGGAGCTGTTTTTT
CASSRLSGSYTGELFF
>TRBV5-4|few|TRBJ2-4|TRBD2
TGTGCCAGCAGCTCCTACGTGGGACTAGCGGGAGTCCTAGCCAAAAACATTCAGTACTTC
CASSSYVGLAGVLAKNIQYF
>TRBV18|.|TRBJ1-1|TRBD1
TGTGCCAGCTTCGGCAGGGGGCCCGACCTGAACACTGAAGCTTTCTTT
CASFGRGPDLNTEAFF
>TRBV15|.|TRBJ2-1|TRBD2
TGTGCCACCAGCAGAGATCTTTCGGGGGGTGAGCAGTTCTTC
CATSRDLSGGEQFF
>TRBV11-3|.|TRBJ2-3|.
TGTGCCAGCAGCTTAGGGGGGCCTAGCACAGATACGCAGTATTTT
CASSLGGPSTDTQYF
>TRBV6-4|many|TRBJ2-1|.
TGTGCCAGCAGCCCCAGCGGTAGCTCCTACAATGAGCAGTTCTTC
CASSPSGSSYNEQFF
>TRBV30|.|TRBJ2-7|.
TGTGCCTGGAGTGTAAAGTATGTTCCTCGGGGCGGAAGTTACGAGCAGTACTTC
CAWSVKYVPRGGSYEQYF
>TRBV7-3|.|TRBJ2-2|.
TGTGCCAGCAGCCGGGGACCTAACACCGGGGAGCTGTTTTTT
CASSRGPNTGELFF
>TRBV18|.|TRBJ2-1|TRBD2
TGTGCCAGCTCACTCGCTGAATTAGCGGGCCCTTCCTACAATGAGCAGTTCTTC
CASSLAELAGPSYNEQFF
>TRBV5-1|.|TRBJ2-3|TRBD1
TGCGCCAGCGGAGCCGGGACAGCGACAGATACGCAGTATTTT
CASGAGTATDTQYF